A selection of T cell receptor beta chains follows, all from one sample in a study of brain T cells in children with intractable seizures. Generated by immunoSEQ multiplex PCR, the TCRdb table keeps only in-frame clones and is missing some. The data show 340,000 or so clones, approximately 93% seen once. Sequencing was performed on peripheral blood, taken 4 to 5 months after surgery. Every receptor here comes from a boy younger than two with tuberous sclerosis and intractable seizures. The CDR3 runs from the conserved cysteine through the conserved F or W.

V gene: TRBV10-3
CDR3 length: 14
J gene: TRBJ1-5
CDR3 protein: CAISDAGGEGPQHF

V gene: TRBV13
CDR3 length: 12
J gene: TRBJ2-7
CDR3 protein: CASSSRSYEQYF

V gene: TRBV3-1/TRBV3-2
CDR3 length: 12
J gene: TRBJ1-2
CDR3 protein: CASSAQGGGYTF

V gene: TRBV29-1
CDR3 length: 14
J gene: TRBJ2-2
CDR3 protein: CSVGRTANTGELFF

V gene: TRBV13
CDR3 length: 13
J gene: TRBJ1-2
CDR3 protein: CASSSGQAYGYTF

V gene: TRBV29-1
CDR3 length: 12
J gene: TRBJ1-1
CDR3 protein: CSVEPQGTEAFF

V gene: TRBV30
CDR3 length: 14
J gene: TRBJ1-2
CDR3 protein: CAVYTGTLGYGYTF

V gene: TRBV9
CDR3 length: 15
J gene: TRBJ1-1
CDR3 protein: CASSVMGGANTEAFF

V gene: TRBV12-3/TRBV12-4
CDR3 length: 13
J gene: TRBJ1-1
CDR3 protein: CASRRQGNTEAFF

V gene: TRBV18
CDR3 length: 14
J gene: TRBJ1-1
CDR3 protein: CASSSAGGSTEAFF

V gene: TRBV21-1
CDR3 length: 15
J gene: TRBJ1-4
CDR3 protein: CASSYRSGGNEKLFF

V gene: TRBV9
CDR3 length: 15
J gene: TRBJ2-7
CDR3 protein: CASSVGGGSTYEQYF

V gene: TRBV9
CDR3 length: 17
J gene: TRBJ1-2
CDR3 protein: CASSVVRTGDLHYGYTF

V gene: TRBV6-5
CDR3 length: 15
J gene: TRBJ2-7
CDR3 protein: CASRYLADSSYEQYF

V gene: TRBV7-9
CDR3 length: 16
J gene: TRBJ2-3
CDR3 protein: CASSPSSGGALDTQYF

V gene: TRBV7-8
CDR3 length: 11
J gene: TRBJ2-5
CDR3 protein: CASSLVGAQYF

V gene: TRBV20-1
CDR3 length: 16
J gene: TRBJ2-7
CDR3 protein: CSASENDGTSLYEQYF

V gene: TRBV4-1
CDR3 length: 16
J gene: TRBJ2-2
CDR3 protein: CASRGLLSSPTGELFF

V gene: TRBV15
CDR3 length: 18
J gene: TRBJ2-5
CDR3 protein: CATSRGLSGRAYQETQYF

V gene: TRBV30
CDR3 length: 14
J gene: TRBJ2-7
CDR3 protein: CAWREGTSGRPQYF

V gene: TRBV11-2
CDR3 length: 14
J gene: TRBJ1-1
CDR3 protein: CASSLEGGNTEAFF

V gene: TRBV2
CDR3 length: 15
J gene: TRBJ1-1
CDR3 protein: CASSRPTGRDTEAFF

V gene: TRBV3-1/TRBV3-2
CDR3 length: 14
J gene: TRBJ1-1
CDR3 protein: CASSQAQTGTEAFF

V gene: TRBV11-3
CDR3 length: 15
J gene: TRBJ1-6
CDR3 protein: CASSLDPSPNSPLHF

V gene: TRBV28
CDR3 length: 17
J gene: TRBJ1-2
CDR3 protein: CASSLGRTGGNFYGYTF

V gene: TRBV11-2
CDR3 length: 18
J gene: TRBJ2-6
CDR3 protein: CASSLYSPGISGANVLTF

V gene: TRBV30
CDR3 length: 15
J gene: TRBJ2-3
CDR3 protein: CAWSVHGSGTDTQYF

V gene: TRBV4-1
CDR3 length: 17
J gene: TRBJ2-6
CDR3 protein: CASSRTVTLSGANVLTF

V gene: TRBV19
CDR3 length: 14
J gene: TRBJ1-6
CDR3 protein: CASSLGQSNSPLHF

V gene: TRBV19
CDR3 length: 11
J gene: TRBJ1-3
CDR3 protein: CASSRGNTIYF

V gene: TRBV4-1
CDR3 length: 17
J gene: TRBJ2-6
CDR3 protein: CASSPGQGGLGANVLTF